The 23 T cell receptor beta chains given below trace back to one sample, sequenced in a study of T cell responses to AZD1222 COVID-19 vaccine. The table came from immunoSEQ multiplex PCR; TCRdb's copy has only in-frame clones and leaves some out. The table has fewer than 110,000 clones, approximately 84% seen once. Sample: peripheral blood, taken on day 0 of AZD1222 vaccination. Receptors originate from an adult in good health.

The chain employs TRBV10-3 and TRBJ1-3, with 9 positions matching TRBD1. The trim removed 6 bases at V and 8 bases at J, leaving 5 bases unmatched. CDR3 length equals 13 residues. Germline-derived CDR1 and CDR2 are ENHRY and SYGVKD. The CDR3 spells CAISPDRGDTIYF. The CDR3 DNA sequence: TGTGCCATCAGCCCGGACAGGGGAGACACCATATATTTT.

The chain carries TRBV27 and TRBJ2-7; TRBD2 matches at 8 bases. This CDR3 comprises 16 residues. Trimming removed 5 bases from V and 3 bases from J; junction bases left unmatched: 12. Per the germline V gene, CDR1 is MNHEY and CDR2 is SMNVEV (reference sequence). DNA for the CDR3: TGTGCCAGCAGTCCCTCCGGGAGGGGGGGGGACTACGAGCAGTACTTC. Its protein is CASSPSGRGGDYEQYF.

The chain uses TRBV2 and TRBJ2-1; D uncertain. CDR3 length: 12 residues. V lost 7 bases and J 7 bases, leaving 11 bases between the germline ends. CDR1 is SNHLY, CDR2 FYNNEI, per germline. CDR3 residues: CASTLLRNEQFF. DNA for the CDR3: TGTGCCAGCACCCTACTAAGGAATGAGCAGTTCTTC.

This sequence joins TRBV5-5 and TRBJ1-2, with 9 positions matching TRBD1. Germline V gene data show CDR1 as SGHKS and CDR2 as YYEKEE (reference sequence). The CDR3 has 14 amino acids. V lost 4 bases, J lost 4 bases, and 5 bases stayed unmatched. The CDR3 DNA is TGTGCCAGCAGCCGCCGGGACAGGGTCTATGGCTACACCTTC. Encoded protein: CASSRRDRVYGYTF.

V usage is TRBV5-1 and J usage is TRBJ1-3; D gene unclear. V dropped 5 bases and J dropped 4 bases, with 19 bases sitting between them. The CDR3 contains 16 residues. Germline V gene lookup returns CDR1 SGHRS and CDR2 YFSETQ. In DNA, the CDR3 is TGCGCCAGCAGTCACTCGGGCGGCGGTCCGGGAAACACCATATATTTT. Residues: CASSHSGGGPGNTIYF.

This clone was observed a handful of times. The rearrangement joins TRBV25-1 to TRBJ1-1; D remains unclear. The germline V gene has CDR1 MGHDK and CDR2 SYGVNS. CDR3 length equals 11 residues. V lost 3 bases and J lost 9, with 8 bases in between. Here the CDR3 DNA reads TGTGCCAGCAGTGATTGGAGTAAAGCTTTCTTT. Its protein is CASSDWSKAFF. Complete variable domain (other parts from reference TRBV25-1 and TRBJ1-1): EADIYQTPRYLVIGTGKKITLECSQTMGHDKMYWYQQDPGMELHLIHYSYGVNSTEKGDLSSESTVSRIRTEHFPLTLESARPSHTSQYLCASSDWSKAFFGQGTRLTVV.

This clone was recorded only once. This chain links TRBV19 with TRBJ2-5; 9 bases agree with TRBD1. CDR1 is LNHDA, CDR2 SQIVND, per germline (reference sequence). This CDR3 comprises 15 residues. V lost 3 bases and J lost 5; bases outside the gene matches: 7. The CDR3, as DNA: TGTGCCAGTAGTATTTACAGGGGGCCCTGGGAGACCCAGTACTTC. This sequence encodes CASSIYRGPWETQYF.

The gene calls are TRBV28 and TRBJ1-6, with D perhaps TRBD1 (5 bases). The CDR3 sequence is 15 residues long. V was cut by 8 bases and J by 6 bases, with 17 bases left in between. CDR1 is MDHEN, CDR2 SYDVKM, per germline. In DNA form, the CDR3 reads TGTGCCAGCGGAGGGGCAGCAAGAGGTAATTCACCCCTCCACTTT. This gives the protein CASGGAARGNSPLHF. Full variable domain (rest looked up from reference TRBV28 and TRBJ1-6): DVKVTQSSRYLVKRTGEKVFLECVQDMDHENMFWYRQDPGLGLRLIYFSYDVKMKEKGDIPEGYSVSREKKERFSLILESASTNQTSMYLCASGGAARGNSPLHFGNGTRLTVT.

The chain carries TRBV18 and TRBJ1-1, with D possibly matching TRBD1 (6 bases). Trimming removed 3 bases at V and 9 bases at J, with 14 bases between. The germline V gene encodes CDR1 KGHSH and CDR2 LQKENI. The CDR3 spans 13 residues. In DNA, the CDR3 is TGTGCCAGCTCACCTCCGGGGGGCCGGCAAGCTTTCTTT. Translating gives CASSPPGGRQAFF. Together with reference TRBV18 and TRBJ1-1, the CDR3 gives the full variable domain: NAGVMQNPRHLVRRRGQEARLRCSPMKGHSHVYWYRQLPEEGLKFMVYLQKENIIDESGMPKERFSAEFPKEGPSILRIQQVVRGDSAAYFCASSPPGGRQAFFGQGTRLTVV.

The rearrangement links TRBV27 to TRBJ2-1, with TRBD2 identical over 10 bases. The CDR3 consists of 20 residues. V shed 5 bases, J shed 7 bases, and the junction held 23 bases outside the gene matches. From germline, CDR1 is MNHEY and CDR2 SMNVEV (reference sequence). CDR3 sequence reads: CASSPYTTISSGSQMNEQFF. CDR3 coding DNA: TGTGCCAGCAGTCCGTATACCACCATCTCTAGCGGGAGTCAAATGAATGAGCAGTTCTTC.

The CDR3 reads CASSPRVVMTYEQYF. The DNA for the CDR3 is TGTGCCAGCAGTCCCAGGGTGGTCATGACCTACGAGCAGTACTTC. The V gene is TRBV28, the J gene TRBJ2-7, with D possibly TRBD1 on 5 matching bases. The CDR3 runs to 15 residues. The germline V and J ends were trimmed by 5 bases and 2 bases, with 16 bases remaining between them. Germline V gene lookup returns CDR1 MDHEN and CDR2 SYDVKM.

The chain employs TRBV7-9 and TRBJ1-3, with a tentative D call TRBD1 (6 bases). CDR1 SEHNR and CDR2 FQNEAQ come from the germline V gene (reference sequence). The CDR3 consists of 13 residues. V lost 5 bases and J 10 bases, leaving 15 bases between the germline ends. The CDR3 bases are TGTGCCAGCAGCCTTTACCCAGGGGAAACCATATATTTT. Its translation is CASSLYPGETIYF. Full variable domain (outside the CDR3, taken from reference TRBV7-9 and TRBJ1-3): DTGVSQNPRHKITKRGQNVTFRCDPISEHNRLYWYRQTLGQGPEFLTYFQNEAQLEKSRLLSDRFSAERPKGSFSTLEIQRTEQGDSAMYLCASSLYPGETIYFGEGSWLTVV.

The V and J genes are TRBV4-2 and TRBJ1-3; possibly TRBD1 for D (6 bases). With 4 bases removed from V and 0 bases from J, the gap between germline ends came to 10 bases. The CDR3 totals 15 residues. The germline gives CDR1 LGHNA, CDR2 YNFKEQ. CDR3 sequence (DNA): TGTGCCAGCAGCCTCGCGGACAGCTCTGGAAACACCATATATTTT. It specifies CASSLADSSGNTIYF.

The chain carries TRBV29-1 and TRBJ2-7, with a weak D call TRBD2 (5 bases). V lost 4 bases to trimming and J lost 5 bases, with 12 bases between them. Germline values: CDR1 SQVTM, CDR2 ANQGSEA. The CDR3 runs to 12 residues. The CDR3 bases are TGCAGCGTTGGGACTGGGGTCCACGAGCAGTACTTC. Encoded protein: CSVGTGVHEQYF.

The chain employs TRBV5-1 and TRBJ1-5, with no clear D. The CDR3 totals 14 residues. CDR1 is SGHRS, CDR2 YFSETQ, per germline. Trimming removed 3 bases at V and 4 bases at J, with 11 bases between. CDR3 sequence reads: CASSSGPKNQPQHF. CDR3 DNA: TGCGCCAGCAGCTCCGGACCAAAAAATCAGCCCCAGCATTTT. Drawing the rest from reference TRBV5-1 and TRBJ1-5, the complete variable domain is KAGVTQTPRYLIKTRGQQVTLSCSPISGHRSVSWYQQTPGQGLQFLFEYFSETQRNKGNFPGRFSGRQFSNSRSEMNVSTLELGDSALYLCASSSGPKNQPQHFGDGTRLSIL.

This chain links TRBV18 with TRBJ2-7; no clear D. Germline loops: CDR1 KGHSH, CDR2 LQKENI. The CDR3 totals 14 residues. V shed 6 bases and J shed 1 base, with 13 bases lying between them. The CDR3 nucleotides are TGTGCCAGCTCCCAAGAATTAAATTCCTACGAGCAGTACTTC. It yields the protein CASSQELNSYEQYF. Full variable domain (rest looked up from reference TRBV18 and TRBJ2-7): NAGVMQNPRHLVRRRGQEARLRCSPMKGHSHVYWYRQLPEEGLKFMVYLQKENIIDESGMPKERFSAEFPKEGPSILRIQQVVRGDSAAYFCASSQELNSYEQYFGPGTRLTVT.

CDR3 coding DNA: TGTGCCAGCAGCCGACAGTTGAACACTGAAGCTTTCTTT. This sequence encodes CASSRQLNTEAFF. J is TRBJ1-1 and V is TRBV5-6, with D perhaps TRBD1 (5 bases). The CDR3 is 13 amino acids. Deletions cut 4 bases from V and 0 bases from J, with 7 bases between. The germline V gene has CDR1 SGHDT and CDR2 YYEEEE.

This clone was observed once. The chain employs TRBV4-1 and TRBJ1-3; tentatively, D is TRBD1 (6 bases). From germline, CDR1 is MGHRA and CDR2 YSYEKL. This CDR3 contains 15 residues. Trimming took off 1 base at V and 2 bases at J, with 9 bases between the two ends. This chain's CDR3 is CASSQGGGTGNTIYF. CDR3 DNA sequence: TGCGCCAGCAGCCAAGGAGGGGGAACTGGAAACACCATATATTTT.

The gene calls are TRBV19 and TRBJ1-1, with 9 bases that match TRBD1. Per germline, CDR1 LNHDA and CDR2 SQIVND (reference sequence). The CDR3 is made up of 15 amino acids. After removal of 7 bases from V and 4 bases from J, the junction contained 10 bases not matched to a gene. CDR3 DNA: TGTGCCAGTAAGGTGTCACAGGGGGCGGTCACTGAAGCTTTCTTT. Protein product: CASKVSQGAVTEAFF.

This chain links TRBV3-1 (or the pseudogene TRBV3-2) with TRBJ1-5; D is undetermined. This CDR3 contains 12 residues. The ends were cut back, 8 bases at V and 1 base at J, with 6 bases in the middle. Germline loops: CDR1 LGHDT, CDR2 YNNKEL (reference sequence). CDR3 bases: TGTGCCAGCGGTGGCAGCAATCAGCCCCAGCATTTT. Translation: CASGGSNQPQHF.

The rearrangement links TRBV6-5 to TRBJ1-1, with TRBD1 as a possible D gene (6 bases). From germline, CDR1 is MNHEY and CDR2 SVGAGI. The CDR3 contains 15 residues. V lost 2 bases and J 1 base, leaving 11 bases between the germline ends. The CDR3 loop is CASSYITQGNTEAFF. As DNA, the CDR3 is TGTGCCAGCAGTTACATTACACAGGGGAACACTGAAGCTTTCTTT.

This chain links TRBV13 with TRBJ1-3; the match to TRBD1 covers 9 bases. Germline V gene lookup returns CDR1 PRHDT and CDR2 FYEKMQ (reference sequence). The CDR3 is 16 amino acids. V was pared by 5 bases and J by 2 bases, with 7 bases of the junction left unmatched. CDR3 DNA sequence: TGTGCCAGCAGCCCCTCCGGGACAGGGACTGGAAACACCATATATTTT. Translation: CASSPSGTGTGNTIYF.

This sequence joins TRBV10-3 and TRBJ1-5; D remains ambiguous. This CDR3 contains 13 residues. V lost 2 bases to trimming and J lost 6 bases, with 8 bases between them. Germline lookup yields CDR1 ENHRY and CDR2 SYGVKD. The CDR3 spells CAISEESVQPQHF. The CDR3 DNA reads TGTGCCATCAGTGAGGAATCAGTTCAGCCCCAGCATTTT.